The next 21 T cell receptor beta chains were all read from a single sample in a study of OX40 agonist ivuxolimab in advanced cancers. Assay: immunoSEQ multiplex PCR; the TCRdb copy retains only in-frame clones and omits some. The table shows tens of thousands of clones, with 86% occurring only once. The sequenced sample was CD4+ or CD8+ T cells sorted from blood, obtained in a trial of the OX40 agonist ivuxolimab. These receptors were collected from an adult with an advanced solid tumor such as melanoma, head and neck, liver or kidney cancer.

The genes are TRBV2 and TRBJ2-4; 10 nucleotides align to TRBD1. Germline loops: CDR1 SNHLY, CDR2 FYNNEI. The ends lost 1 base at V and 7 bases at J; junction bases unmatched: 4. This CDR3 has 15 amino acids. CDR3 loop: CASSEGQGARNIQYF. The DNA for the CDR3 is TGTGCCAGCAGTGAAGGACAGGGGGCGAGGAACATTCAGTACTTC.

The chain combines TRBV7-9 with TRBJ1-5, with 10 bases lining up with TRBD1. The CDR3 length is 15 residues. Per the germline V gene, CDR1 is SEHNR and CDR2 is FQNEAQ (reference sequence). Germline trimming cut 5 bases from V and 7 bases from J; bases unmatched to any gene: 8. This CDR3 reads CASSPPGTGEQPQHF. CDR3 nucleotides: TGTGCCAGCAGCCCCCCCGGGACAGGGGAACAGCCCCAGCATTTT.

This clone was observed a handful of times. The genes are TRBV6-6 and TRBJ2-1; D remains ambiguous. CDR1 and CDR2 (germline): MNHNY, SVGAGI (reference sequence). The V end was cut by 2 bases, the J end by 9 bases, with 8 bases between. CDR3 length equals 12 residues. CDR3 in amino acids: CASSYAKGEQFF. The DNA for the CDR3 is TGTGCCAGCAGTTACGCCAAGGGTGAGCAGTTCTTC.

This clone occurred once. The chain employs TRBV6-4 and TRBJ2-2; tentatively, D is TRBD2 (6 bases). The V gene's germline CDR1 is MRHNA and CDR2 SNTAGT. The CDR3 is made up of 15 amino acids. Trimming pared 6 bases from V and 6 bases from J, leaving 17 bases between. CDR3 in amino acids: CASRFRDFGPGELFF. The CDR3 DNA reads TGTGCCAGCAGATTCCGGGACTTTGGGCCCGGGGAGCTGTTTTTT.

V gene TRBV18 combines with J gene TRBJ2-7; 10 bases fit TRBD1. The germline V gene encodes CDR1 KGHSH and CDR2 LQKENI. V shed 6 bases and J 0 bases; nucleotides not matched to a gene: 5. The CDR3 is made up of 15 amino acids. CDR3 protein: CASSGTGESSYEQYF. The CDR3 DNA follows: TGTGCCAGCTCCGGGACAGGGGAAAGCTCCTACGAGCAGTACTTC.

This chain uses TRBV23-1 with TRBJ2-7; D might be TRBD1 (5 bases). TRBV23-1 is noted as an ORF with a role that remains uncertain. The V and J ends lost 2 bases and 0 bases respectively, with 23 bases between them. The CDR3 runs 19 residues. CDR3 in DNA: TGCGCCAGCAGTCAAGTTAGGCGACAGTTCCAAAGGGGCTCCTACGAGCAGTACTTC. This encodes CASSQVRRQFQRGSYEQYF.

The chain combines TRBV6-1 with TRBJ1-5, with a tentative D call TRBD1 (6 bases). V was shortened by 2 bases and J by 4 bases, with 12 bases between the two germline ends. Germline V gene lookup returns CDR1 MNHNS and CDR2 SASEGT. The CDR3 loop spans 15 amino acids. The CDR3 sequence: CASSEPGAGNQPQHF. The DNA for the CDR3 is TGTGCCAGCAGTGAACCAGGGGCAGGGAATCAGCCCCAGCATTTT.

The J gene is TRBJ2-3, the V gene TRBV18; D uncertain. CDR1 is KGHSH and CDR2 is LQKENI in the germline V gene. Trimming pared 1 base from V and 1 base from J, leaving 3 bases between. This CDR3 spans 13 amino acids. The CDR3 nucleotides are TGTGCCAGCTCACCACGGGGCACAGATACGCAGTATTTT. Protein: CASSPRGTDTQYF.

This clone appeared once. This chain links TRBV27 with TRBJ2-2; D unresolved. Germline V gene sequence: CDR1 MNHEY, CDR2 SMNVEV (reference sequence). Between the trimmed V and J ends, which lost 5 bases and 1 base, there was a span of 8 bases. The CDR3 is 14 amino acids. The chain's CDR3 is CASSPNQNTGELFF. The CDR3 coding sequence is TGTGCCAGCAGTCCGAACCAGAACACCGGGGAGCTGTTTTTT.

V gene TRBV5-1 combines with J gene TRBJ2-2; 11 bases match TRBD2. Germline loops: CDR1 SGHRS, CDR2 YFSETQ. There are 15 residues in the CDR3. The V segment lost 5 bases and the J segment 7 bases; nucleotides outside the gene matches: 7. CDR3 DNA: TGCGCCAGCAGATTTAGACTAGCGGGATTCGGGGAGCTGTTTTTT. It translates to CASRFRLAGFGELFF. The entire variable domain, with the rest obtained from reference TRBV5-1 and TRBJ2-2, is as follows: KAGVTQTPRYLIKTRGQQVTLSCSPISGHRSVSWYQQTPGQGLQFLFEYFSETQRNKGNFPGRFSGRQFSNSRSEMNVSTLELGDSALYLCASRFRLAGFGELFFGEGSRLTVL.

The V gene is TRBV2, the J gene TRBJ2-3, with D possibly being TRBD2 (5 bases). V was pared by 9 bases and J by 3 bases, with 22 bases between. CDR1 is SNHLY and CDR2 is FYNNEI in the germline V gene. CDR3 length: 16 amino acids. CDR3 residues: CARCFMLATLTDTQYF. CDR3 coding DNA: TGTGCCAGGTGCTTTATGCTAGCCACCTTAACAGATACGCAGTATTTT. The full variable domain, with the rest looked up from reference TRBV2 and TRBJ2-3, is EPEVTQTPSHQVTQMGQEVILRCVPISNHLYFYWYRQILGQKVEFLVSFYNNEISEKSEIFDDQFSVERPDGSNFTLKIRSTKLEDSAMYFCARCFMLATLTDTQYFGPGTRLTVL.

V and J are TRBV10-3 and TRBJ2-1; the match to TRBD2 covers 10 bases. The trim removed 10 bases at V and 7 bases at J, leaving 10 bases unmatched. The CDR3 length is 14 residues. Germline CDR1 reads ENHRY; CDR2 reads SYGVKD. The chain's CDR3 is CATTGSGRGNEQFF. CDR3 bases: TGTGCCACGACCGGCAGCGGGAGGGGGAATGAGCAGTTCTTC.

The gene calls are TRBV30 and TRBJ1-2; 11 bases match TRBD1. Looked up from germline, CDR1 is GTSNPN and CDR2 is SVGIG (reference sequence). Germline trimming cut 1 base from V and 2 bases from J; bases unmatched to any gene: 6. CDR3 length: 16 residues. In DNA form, the CDR3 reads TGTGCCTGGAGTGCGGACAGGGGGCCGGTGAACTATGGCTACACCTTC. Protein: CAWSADRGPVNYGYTF.

The chain is built from TRBV30 and TRBJ1-6, with a possible D match to TRBD1 (5 bases). This CDR3 spans 13 amino acids. Per the germline V gene, CDR1 is GTSNPN and CDR2 is SVGIG (reference sequence). With 3 bases removed from V and 10 bases from J, the gap between germline ends came to 13 bases. The CDR3 protein is CAWRRGPDSPLHF. The CDR3 DNA reads TGTGCCTGGAGGAGGGGTCCAGACTCACCCCTCCACTTT.

The chain recombines TRBV2 with TRBJ1-5, with a weak D call TRBD1 (5 bases). The CDR3 covers 13 residues. The germline V gene has CDR1 SNHLY and CDR2 FYNNEI. Deletions cut 7 bases from V and 0 bases from J, with 7 bases between. The CDR3 sequence: CASKQDSNQPQHF. CDR3 coding DNA: TGTGCCAGCAAACAGGATAGCAATCAGCCCCAGCATTTT.

This clone appeared a single time. The V and J genes are TRBV5-1 and TRBJ1-5, with D perhaps matching TRBD1 (5 bases). Germline V gene lookup returns CDR1 SGHRS and CDR2 YFSETQ. V lost 4 bases to trimming and J lost 3 bases, with 17 bases between them. CDR3 length equals 16 residues. The CDR3 region is CASSLLDINNNQPQHF. In nucleotides, the CDR3 is TGCGCCAGCAGCCTCCTGGACATTAATAACAATCAGCCCCAGCATTTT.

The V call is TRBV21-1, the J call TRBJ2-6; no check of the table's D call, TRBD2, against the DNA was made. TRBV21-1 is shown as a pseudogene. The CDR3 covers 15 residues. CDR3 nucleotide sequence: TGTGCCAGCACCCCAGGCGGGTCTGGGGCCAACGTCCTGACTTTC. Protein sequence: CASTPGGSGANVLTF.

The genes are TRBV19 and TRBJ1-5; 7 positions agree with TRBD1. The germline V gene has CDR1 LNHDA and CDR2 SQIVND (reference sequence). CDR3 length: 18 residues. J was trimmed by 4 bases and V by 9 bases; bases with no gene match: 21. DNA for the CDR3: TGTGCCAGCTGCAACCGGACAGGTGTGCTGAGTGGGAATCAGCCCCAGCATTTT. It specifies CASCNRTGVLSGNQPQHF. The whole variable domain, filled in from reference TRBV19 and TRBJ1-5, reads DGGITQSPKYLFRKEGQNVTLSCEQNLNHDAMYWYRQDPGQGLRLIYYSQIVNDFQKGDIAEGYSVSREKKESFPLTVTSAQKNPTAFYLCASCNRTGVLSGNQPQHFGDGTRLSIL.

The J gene is TRBJ1-5, the V gene TRBV2; 8 positions match TRBD1. CDR1 is SNHLY, CDR2 FYNNEI, per germline. J was trimmed by 6 bases and V by 1 base; bases with no gene match: 5. The CDR3 is made up of 15 amino acids. Written as DNA, the CDR3 is TGTGCCAGCAGTGAAGGGGGACAGGAGAGTCAGCCCCAGCATTTT. Its protein product is CASSEGGQESQPQHF.

The chain joins TRBV19 to TRBJ2-1; 8 positions match TRBD1. V was pared by 6 bases and J by 4 bases, with 8 bases of the junction left unmatched. The length of the CDR3 is 15 residues. CDR1 and CDR2 from the germline V gene are LNHDA and SQIVND (reference sequence). The CDR3 loop is CASRARDRSYNEQFF. CDR3 nucleotide sequence: TGTGCCAGTAGGGCCCGGGACAGGTCATACAATGAGCAGTTCTTC.

The J gene is TRBJ2-7, the V gene TRBV7-6; D could derive from TRBD1 or TRBD2 (7 bases each). CDR1 is SGHVS, CDR2 FNYEAQ, per germline. This CDR3 is built from 15 residues. With 0 bases removed from V and 6 bases from J, the gap between germline ends came to 15 bases. CDR3 region: CASSLAWGGGVEQYF. DNA for the CDR3: TGTGCCAGCAGCTTAGCGTGGGGAGGGGGCGTCGAGCAGTACTTC.